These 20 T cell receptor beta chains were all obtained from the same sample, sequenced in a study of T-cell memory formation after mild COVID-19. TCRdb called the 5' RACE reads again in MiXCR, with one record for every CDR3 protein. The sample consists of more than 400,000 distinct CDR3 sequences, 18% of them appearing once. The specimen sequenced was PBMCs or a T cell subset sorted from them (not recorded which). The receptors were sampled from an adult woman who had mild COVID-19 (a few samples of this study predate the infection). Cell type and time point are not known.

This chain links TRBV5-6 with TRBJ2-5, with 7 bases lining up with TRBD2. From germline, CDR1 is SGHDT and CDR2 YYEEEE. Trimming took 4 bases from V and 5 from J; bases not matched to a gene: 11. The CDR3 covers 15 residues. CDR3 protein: CASSPPAGASETQYF. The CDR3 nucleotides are TGTGCCAGCAGCCCCCCGGCGGGAGCATCCGAGACCCAGTACTTC. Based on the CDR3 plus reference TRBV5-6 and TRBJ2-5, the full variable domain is DAGVTQSPTHLIKTRGQQVTLRCSPKSGHDTVSWYQQALGQGPQFIFQYYEEEERQRGNFPDRFSGHQFPNYSSELNVNALLLGDSALYLCASSPPAGASETQYFGPGTRLLVL.

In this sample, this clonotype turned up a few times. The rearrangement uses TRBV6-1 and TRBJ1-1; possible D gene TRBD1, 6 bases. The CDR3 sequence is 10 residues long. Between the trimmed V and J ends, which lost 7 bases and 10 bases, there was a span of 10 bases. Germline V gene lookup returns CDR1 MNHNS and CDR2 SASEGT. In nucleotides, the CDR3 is TGTGCCAGCAAGGGGGGGGTAGCTTTCTTT. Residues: CASKGGVAFF.

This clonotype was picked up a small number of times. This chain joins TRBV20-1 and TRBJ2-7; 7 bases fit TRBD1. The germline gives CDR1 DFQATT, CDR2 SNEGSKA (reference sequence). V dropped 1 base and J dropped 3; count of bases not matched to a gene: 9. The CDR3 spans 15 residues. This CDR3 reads CSARVAGGPNYEQYF. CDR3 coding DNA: TGCAGTGCTAGAGTTGCAGGGGGACCCAACTACGAGCAGTACTTC.

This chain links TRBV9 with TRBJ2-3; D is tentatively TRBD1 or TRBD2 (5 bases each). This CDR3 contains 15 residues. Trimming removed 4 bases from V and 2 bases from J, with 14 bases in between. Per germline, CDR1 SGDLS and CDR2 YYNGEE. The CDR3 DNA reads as TGTGCCAGCAGCCGAACTGAGGGGCTCACAGATACGCAGTATTTT. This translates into CASSRTEGLTDTQYF. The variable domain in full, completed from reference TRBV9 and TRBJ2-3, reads DSGVTQTPKHLITATGQRVTLRCSPRSGDLSVYWYQQSLDQGLQFLIQYYNGEERAKGNILERFSAQQFPDLHSELNLSSLELGDSALYFCASSRTEGLTDTQYFGPGTRLTVL.

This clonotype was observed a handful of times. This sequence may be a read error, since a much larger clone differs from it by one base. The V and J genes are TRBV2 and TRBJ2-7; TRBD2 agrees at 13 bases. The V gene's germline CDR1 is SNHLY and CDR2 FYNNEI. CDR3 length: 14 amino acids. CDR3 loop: CASRGLAGRYDQYF. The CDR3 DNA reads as TGTGCCAGCAGGGGACTAGCGGGACGCTACGATCAGTACTTC. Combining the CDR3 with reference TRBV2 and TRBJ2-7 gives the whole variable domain EPEVTQTPSHQVTQMGQEVILRCVPISNHLYFYWYRQILGQKVEFLVSFYNNEISEKSEIFDDQFSVERPDGSNFTLKIRSTKLEDSAMYFCASRGLAGRYDQYFGPGTRLTVT.

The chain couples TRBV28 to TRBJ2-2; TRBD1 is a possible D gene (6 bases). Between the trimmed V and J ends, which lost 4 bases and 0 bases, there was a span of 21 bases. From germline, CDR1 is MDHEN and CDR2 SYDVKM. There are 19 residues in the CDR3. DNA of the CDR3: TGTGCCAGCAGTTCTAGAACGAATCCGGGACAACCGAACACCGGGGAGCTGTTTTTT. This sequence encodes CASSSRTNPGQPNTGELFF.

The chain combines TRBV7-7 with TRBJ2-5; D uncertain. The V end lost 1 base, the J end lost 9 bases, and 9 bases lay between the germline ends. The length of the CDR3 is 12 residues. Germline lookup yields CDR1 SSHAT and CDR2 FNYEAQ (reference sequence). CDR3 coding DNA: TGTGCCAGCAGCTTAGTGGGGAAAGCCCAGTACTTC. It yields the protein CASSLVGKAQYF.

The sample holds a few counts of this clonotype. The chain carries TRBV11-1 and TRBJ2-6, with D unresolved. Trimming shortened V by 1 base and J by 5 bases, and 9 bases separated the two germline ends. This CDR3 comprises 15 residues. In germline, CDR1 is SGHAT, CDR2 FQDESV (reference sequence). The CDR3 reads CASSLGGVWANVLTF. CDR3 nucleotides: TGTGCCAGCAGCTTAGGGGGTGTCTGGGCCAACGTCCTGACTTTC.

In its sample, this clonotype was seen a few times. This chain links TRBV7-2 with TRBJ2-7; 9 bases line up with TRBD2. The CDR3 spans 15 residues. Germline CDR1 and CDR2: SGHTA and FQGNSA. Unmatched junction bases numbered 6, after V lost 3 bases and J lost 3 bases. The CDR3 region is CASSLQAGGSYEQYF. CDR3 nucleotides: TGTGCCAGCAGCTTGCAAGCGGGGGGCAGCTACGAGCAGTACTTC.

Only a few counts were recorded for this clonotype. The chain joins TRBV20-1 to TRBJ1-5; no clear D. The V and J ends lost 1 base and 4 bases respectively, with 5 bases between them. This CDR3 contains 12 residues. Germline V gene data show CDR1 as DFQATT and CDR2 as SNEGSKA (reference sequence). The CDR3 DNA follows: TGCAGTGCTAGAGCGGGGAATCAGCCCCAGCATTTT. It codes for CSARAGNQPQHF.

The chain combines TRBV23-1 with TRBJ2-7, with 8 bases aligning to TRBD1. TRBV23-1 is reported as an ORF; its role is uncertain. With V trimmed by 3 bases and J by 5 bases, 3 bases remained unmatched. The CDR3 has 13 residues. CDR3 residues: CASSQDRDHEQYF. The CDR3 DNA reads TGCGCCAGCAGTCAGGACAGGGACCACGAGCAGTACTTC.

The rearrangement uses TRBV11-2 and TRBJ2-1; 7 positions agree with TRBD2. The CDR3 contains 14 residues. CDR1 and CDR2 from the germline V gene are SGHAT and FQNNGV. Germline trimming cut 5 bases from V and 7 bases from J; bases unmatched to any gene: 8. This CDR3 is CASSLRRELNEQFF. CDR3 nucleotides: TGTGCCAGCAGCCTGCGGCGGGAGTTGAATGAGCAGTTCTTC.

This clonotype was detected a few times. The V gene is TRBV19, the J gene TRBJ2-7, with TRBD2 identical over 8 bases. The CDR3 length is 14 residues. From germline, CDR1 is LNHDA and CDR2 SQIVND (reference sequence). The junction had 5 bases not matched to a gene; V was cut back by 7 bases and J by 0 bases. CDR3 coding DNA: TGTGCCAGTATAAGAGGGACTAGCTCCTACGAGCAGTACTTC. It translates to CASIRGTSSYEQYF.

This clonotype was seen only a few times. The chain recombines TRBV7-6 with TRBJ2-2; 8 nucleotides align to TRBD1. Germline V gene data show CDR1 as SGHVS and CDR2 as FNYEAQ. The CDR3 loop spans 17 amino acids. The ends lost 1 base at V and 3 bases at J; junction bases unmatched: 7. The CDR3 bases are TGTGCCAGCAGCTTAGGACCCGGGACAGGACACACCGGGGAGCTGTTTTTT. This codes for CASSLGPGTGHTGELFF.

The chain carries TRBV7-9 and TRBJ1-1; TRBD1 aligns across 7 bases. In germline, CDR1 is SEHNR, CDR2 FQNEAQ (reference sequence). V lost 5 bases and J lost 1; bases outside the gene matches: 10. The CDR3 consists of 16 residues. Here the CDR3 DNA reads TGTGCCAGCAGCGAAACCCTCCAGGGGGGGAACACTGAAGCTTTCTTT. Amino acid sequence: CASSETLQGGNTEAFF. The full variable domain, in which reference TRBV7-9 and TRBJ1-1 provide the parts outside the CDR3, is DTGVSQNPRHKITKRGQNVTFRCDPISEHNRLYWYRQTLGQGPEFLTYFQNEAQLEKSRLLSDRFSAERPKGSFSTLEIQRTEQGDSAMYLCASSETLQGGNTEAFFGQGTRLTVV.

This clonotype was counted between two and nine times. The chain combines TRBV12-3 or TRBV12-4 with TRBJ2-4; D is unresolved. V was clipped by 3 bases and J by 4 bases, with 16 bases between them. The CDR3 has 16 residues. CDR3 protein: CASSFQVQVLKNIQYF. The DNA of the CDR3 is TGTGCCAGCAGTTTTCAGGTCCAGGTCCTTAAAAACATTCAGTACTTC.

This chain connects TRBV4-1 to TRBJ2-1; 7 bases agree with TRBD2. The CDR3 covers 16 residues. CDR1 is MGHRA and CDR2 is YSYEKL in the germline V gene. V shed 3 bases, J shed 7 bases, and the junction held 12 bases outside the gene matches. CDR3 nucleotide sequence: TGCGCCAGCAGCCATGGAAGGGGCGGGGGAGGTAATGAGCAGTTCTTC. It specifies CASSHGRGGGGNEQFF.

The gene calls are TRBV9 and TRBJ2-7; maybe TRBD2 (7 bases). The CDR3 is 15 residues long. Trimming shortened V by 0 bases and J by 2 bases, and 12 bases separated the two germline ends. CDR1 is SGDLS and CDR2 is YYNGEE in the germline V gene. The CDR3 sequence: CASSVAGGAAYEQYF. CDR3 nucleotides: TGTGCCAGCAGCGTAGCGGGGGGCGCTGCCTACGAGCAGTACTTC.

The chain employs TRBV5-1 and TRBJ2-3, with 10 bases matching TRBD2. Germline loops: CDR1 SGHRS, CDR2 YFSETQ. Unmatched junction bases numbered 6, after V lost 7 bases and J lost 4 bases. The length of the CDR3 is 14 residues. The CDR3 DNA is TGCGCCAGCTCACTAGCGGGGAGGCCAGATACGCAGTATTTT. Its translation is CASSLAGRPDTQYF. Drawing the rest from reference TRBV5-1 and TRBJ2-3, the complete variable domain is KAGVTQTPRYLIKTRGQQVTLSCSPISGHRSVSWYQQTPGQGLQFLFEYFSETQRNKGNFPGRFSGRQFSNSRSEMNVSTLELGDSALYLCASSLAGRPDTQYFGPGTRLTVL.

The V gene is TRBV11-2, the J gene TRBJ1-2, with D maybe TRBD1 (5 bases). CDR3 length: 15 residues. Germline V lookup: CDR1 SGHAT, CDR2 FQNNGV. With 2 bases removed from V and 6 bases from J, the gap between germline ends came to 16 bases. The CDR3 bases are TGTGCCAGCAGCTTAACCCCGGGACGACGGGATGGCTACACCTTC. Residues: CASSLTPGRRDGYTF. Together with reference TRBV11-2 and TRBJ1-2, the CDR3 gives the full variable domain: EAGVAQSPRYKIIEKRQSVAFWCNPISGHATLYWYQQILGQGPKLLIQFQNNGVVDDSQLPKDRFSAERLKGVDSTLKIQPAKLEDSAVYLCASSLTPGRRDGYTFGSGTRLTVV.